This T cell receptor beta chain appears in the sequencing data of a study of control samples from healthy donors and cancer patients. V lost 10 bases and J 0 bases, leaving 18 bases between the germline ends. The germline CDR1 and CDR2 sequences are SNHLY and FYNNEI. This CDR3 spans 15 amino acids. This table comes from immunoSEQ multiplex PCR, and its TCRdb copy is limited to in-frame clones, with some not included. The sample includes under 80,000 clones, 94% seen only once; the top ten take under 3.5%. This TCR derives from a woman under 40 in good health. The sequencing sample was made of blood. V and J are TRBV2 and TRBJ1-1, with a tentative D call TRBD1 (6 bases). CDR3 in amino acids: CAIQQGSGLNTEAFF. The CDR3 nucleotides are TGTGCCATCCAACAGGGATCCGGCTTGAACACTGAAGCTTTCTTT.